This TCR beta chain came from a study of vaccination and CD4 T cells after COVID-19 (dated by TCRdb to between 2021 and 2022). Turning to the overall study: Convalescent patients had a positive SARS-CoV-2 result on nasal swab PCR, and of these patients, nine had mild disease and one had severe disease. The convalescent cohort included six males and four females, with two Hispanic individuals, seven Caucasians, two Asians and one multiracial person. Participants got two doses of the Pfizer-BioNTech BNT162b2 vaccine (n=8) or two doses of the Moderna mRNA-1273 vaccine (n=2). Post-COVID blood samples were collected from convalescent patients a median of around 96 days after diagnosis, with a range of about 35 to 161 days. Post-vaccine blood samples were collected a median of 72 days after the second vaccine dose, ranging from about 13 to 241 days. Overlapping spike peptide pools from SARS-CoV-2 and from the common cold coronaviruses HCoV-NL63, HCoV-OC43 and HCoV-229E were used as culture stimuli. As controls, cultures received a CEFX viral epitope pool (the positive control), an HIV-1 Nef peptide pool (the negative control), or no peptide at all. In over 8 COVID-19 convalescent patients and a few infection-naive healthy vaccine recipients, the spike-specific CD4+ TCR repertoire before mRNA vaccination was compared with the repertoire after mRNA vaccination.

The receptor library was made with PCR. DNA from cultured CD4+ T cells was subjected to TCR sequencing with the Oncomine TCR Beta short-read assay at the Johns Hopkins FTIC core. The QIAamp micro DNA kit was used to extract genomic DNA from the cultured CD4+ T cells. Oncomine TCR Beta libraries from cultured CD4+ T cells were pooled with unique dual indexes and sequenced on an Illumina iSeq 100. On the authors' methods: Non-productive sequences were filtered out, and CDR3s that did not start with C, did not end with F or W, or were shorter than 7 amino acids were discarded. Antigen-specific clonotypes were identified with the MANAFEST web application by comparing peptide-stimulated wells with reference and other culture wells. Positive clones required FDR below 0.05, an odds ratio above 5, and productive frequency above 0.1% in at least two of three replicate wells. Cross-reactive clonotypes were defined as significantly expanded in both SARS-CoV-2 spike wells and at least one common cold coronavirus spike condition. CDR3 homology was assessed with Levenshtein distances (stringdist) and unrooted phylogenetic trees (ape) in R version 3.6.1. TCRdb cleaned the public reads at Q25 with fastp, built clones with MiXCR and kept in-frame beta chains. Merged by CDR3 protein, the rows form single entries marked with the most common genes and DNA. Here the V and J calls rest on TCRdb's processing, not on the authors' analysis. Recorded for this sample are some 13,000 distinct CDR3 sequences; just under 35% of them occurred a single time. The top ten constitute 9.5% to 13% of the sample.

From the cysteine through the phenylalanine, the CDR3 covers 13 amino acids. Only the CDR3 DNA is retained, 39 bases long and in frame from the first base. Reading the germline V gene gives CDR1 KGHDR and CDR2 SFDVKD. V sheds 9 bases and J sheds 0 bases, leaving 9 bases between their ends. The research as a whole found: Although the median number of SARS-CoV-2-reactive clonotypes went up from some 23 after infection to approximately 40 after vaccination, the increase was not significant. Of the vaccine-specific clones in convalescent patients, 304 of 307, or nearly all, reacted only to SARS-CoV-2 spike and did not cross-react with common cold coronaviruses. Only a relatively small number of convalescent patients were included in the study, and early timepoints following natural infection were not analyzed. In convalescent patients, a median roughly 86% of post-vaccine SARS-CoV-2-reactive clones were detected only after vaccination, suggesting vaccine-specific priming.

Per the publication, the treatment or condition label means: roughly 11-day PBMC culture with coronavirus spike peptide pools or control peptides (ViraFEST assay). The ViraFEST assay was used in the study, in which antigen-specific T cells were expanded with peptide pools and expanded clonotypes were subsequently identified by TCR sequencing. Positive SARS-CoV-2 PCR tests in the convalescent patients dated from March to December 2020, before Alpha, Beta and Delta variants emerged in the United States. Each well held some 2 million PBMCs cultured with around 9 ug/ml peptide pools in IMDM containing 5% human AB serum and around 9 IU/ml IL-2. On days 3 and 7, half of the culture medium was replaced with fresh IL-2-containing medium. After 10 to 11 days of culture, CD4+ T cells were isolated by negative selection using the EasySep CD4+ T cell isolation kit. PBMCs were separated from whole blood using Ficoll-Paque Plus gradient centrifugation and then either used fresh or cryopreserved at -140C. Each culture condition was generally run in triplicate wells.

In the case of this clonotype: Its antigen has not been determined. Per-base qualities were not stored, and no clone one base away is much larger.

The TCR sequence derives from a human donor who had recovered from COVID-19. The chain couples TRBV24-1 to TRBJ2-3, with TRBD1 tentatively as D gene (6 bases match). The sample consisted of CD4+ T cells from blood, cultured in vitro. The CDR3 protein: CATEGQSTDTQYF. The nucleotide sequence reads TGTGCCACCGAAGGACAGAGCACAGATACGCAGTATTTT.